This TCR beta chain comes out of a study of OX40 agonist ivuxolimab in advanced cancers. Looking at the study overall: Those enrolled were roughly 80% male, with a mean age of approximately 60 years and ages from 23 to 79.

Peripheral blood came from all dose cohorts at three timepoints. Germline assignment: CDR1 MNHEY and CDR2 SMNVEV (reference sequence). V shed 5 bases and J shed 5 bases, with 21 bases lying between them. This CDR3 is built from 16 residues. Produced via immunoSEQ multiplex PCR; TCRdb's table is partial and in-frame only. The table has around 36,000 clones, roughly 87% seen once; the top ten hold under 20%. The sequences come from CD4+ or CD8+ T cells sorted from blood, collected in a trial of the OX40 agonist ivuxolimab. This TCR was recovered from an adult with an advanced solid tumor such as melanoma, head and neck, liver or kidney cancer. This rearrangement joins TRBV27 to TRBJ1-1; the D is unclear. CDR3: CASSPASTVWNTEAFF. The CDR3 nucleotides are TGTGCCAGCAGTCCAGCCTCTACGGTGTGGAATACTGAAGCTTTCTTT.